Presented here are 31 T cell receptor beta chains from one specimen sequenced in a study of blood T cell repertoires in COVID-19. Repertoires were generated with immunoSEQ multiplex PCR, while TCRdb's copy carries only in-frame clones and drops some. Here the sample spans 150,000 or so clones, about nine tenths being singletons. The specimen was PBMCs or T cells enriched from blood (not recorded which). Receptor source: a woman in her 40s who had been exposed to COVID-19.

For this clone: In the same sample, other DNA sequences code for this CDR3. The chain joins TRBV28 to TRBJ1-2; D is uncertain. The CDR3 runs 12 residues. From germline, CDR1 is MDHEN and CDR2 SYDVKM. V lost 2 bases to trimming and J lost 3 bases, with 4 bases between them. DNA for the CDR3: TGTGCCAGCAGTTTAGGAGACTATGGCTACACCTTC. The encoded protein is CASSLGDYGYTF.

This sequence joins TRBV4-1 and TRBJ2-7; 9 bases map to TRBD1. Trimming cost V 4 bases and J 3 bases; bases outside gene matches: 10. The CDR3 covers 16 residues. Per the germline V gene, CDR1 is MGHRA and CDR2 is YSYEKL. The DNA for the CDR3 is TGCGCCAGCAGCCCTAGTCCCGGGACAGGGAACTACGAGCAGTACTTC. Translated: CASSPSPGTGNYEQYF.

This sequence joins TRBV15 and TRBJ2-7; a weak D match, TRBD1 (7 bases). Trimming stripped 1 base from V and 3 bases from J, with 19 bases between. The CDR3 consists of 17 residues. Germline V CDR1 and CDR2: LNHNV, YYDKDF (reference sequence). The CDR3 loop reads CATSRVHRGGPNYEQYF. CDR3 bases: TGTGCCACCAGCAGAGTTCACAGGGGAGGTCCTAACTACGAGCAGTACTTC.

This rearrangement joins TRBV19 to TRBJ2-1; 10 positions match TRBD1. Germline CDR1 LNHDA, CDR2 SQIVND (reference sequence). Losses at the gene ends were 5 bases for V and 3 bases for J; bases not matched to a gene: 4. The CDR3 is 15 amino acids. CDR3 DNA: TGTGCCAGTAGTGGCCGGGACAGGGGCTACAATGAGCAGTTCTTC. Translated, it gives CASSGRDRGYNEQFF. The full variable domain, completed using reference TRBV19 and TRBJ2-1, is DGGITQSPKYLFRKEGQNVTLSCEQNLNHDAMYWYRQDPGQGLRLIYYSQIVNDFQKGDIAEGYSVSREKKESFPLTVTSAQKNPTAFYLCASSGRDRGYNEQFFGPGTRLTVL.

The chain has TRBV11-2 and TRBJ2-1; D remains unclear. Germline V CDR1 and CDR2: SGHAT, FQNNGV. Trimming stripped 4 bases from V and 5 bases from J, with 9 bases between. The CDR3 is 13 amino acids. CDR3: CASSWAFNNEQFF. CDR3 DNA: TGTGCCAGCAGCTGGGCATTCAACAATGAGCAGTTCTTC.

This chain uses TRBV11-3 with TRBJ2-1; possibly TRBD2 for D (5 bases). V was shortened by 3 bases and J by 4 bases, with 10 bases between the two germline ends. The CDR3 spans 14 residues. Germline-derived CDR1 and CDR2 are SGHNT and YENEEA. The CDR3 reads CASSLNGLYNEQFF. Written as DNA, the CDR3 is TGTGCCAGCAGCTTGAATGGACTTTACAATGAGCAGTTCTTC.

The rearrangement joins TRBV7-2 to TRBJ1-5; D gene uncertain. Trimming removed 3 bases at V and 4 bases at J, with 10 bases between. The CDR3 loop spans 14 amino acids. Germline assignment: CDR1 SGHTA and CDR2 FQGNSA. The CDR3 sequence: CASSFSGSNQPQHF. The CDR3, as DNA: TGTGCCAGCAGCTTCTCAGGATCAAATCAGCCCCAGCATTTT.

The chain carries TRBV5-1 and TRBJ1-4, with D tentatively TRBD1 (5 bases). Germline V gene lookup returns CDR1 SGHRS and CDR2 YFSETQ. Trimming took off 1 base at V and 5 bases at J, with 18 bases between the two ends. CDR3 size: 17 residues. The CDR3 nucleotides are TGCGCCAGCAGCTTGAGGCGTGAGGGGCGGGAAAATGAAAAACTGTTTTTT. Its translation: CASSLRREGRENEKLFF.

This sequence joins TRBV9 and TRBJ2-5, with 7 nucleotides matching TRBD2. Per the germline V gene, CDR1 is SGDLS and CDR2 is YYNGEE. Trimming cost V 3 bases and J 2 bases; bases outside gene matches: 19. The CDR3 extends over 19 amino acids. The CDR3 is CASSGSDGVRAGLQETQYF. Written as DNA, the CDR3 is TGTGCCAGCAGCGGATCCGATGGGGTTAGAGCGGGGTTACAAGAGACCCAGTACTTC.

The table lists this clone with a count of one. DNA for the CDR3: TGTGCCAGCAGTTACTCTAGGAGCTCCTACGAGCAGTACTTC. This sequence encodes CASSYSRSSYEQYF. J is TRBJ2-7 and V is TRBV6-5; D not resolved. The length of the CDR3 is 14 residues. With 0 bases removed from V and 0 bases from J, the gap between germline ends came to 6 bases. The germline gives CDR1 MNHEY, CDR2 SVGAGI.

Points on this clone: The junction does not match germline at one end; this may be a read error. The chain carries TRBV19 and TRBJ1-1, with a tentative D call TRBD1 (5 bases). The CDR3 extends over 13 amino acids. Per the germline V gene, CDR1 is LNHDA and CDR2 is SQIVND (reference sequence). CDR3 sequence reads: CASSIKGNAEAFF. The CDR3 DNA sequence: TGTGCCAGTAGTATAAAGGGGAACGCTGAAGCTTTCTTT.

This clone was observed once. The rearrangement links TRBV2 to TRBJ2-6; 9 nucleotides match TRBD1. V was pared by 9 bases and J by 2 bases, with 5 bases of the junction left unmatched. This CDR3 spans 15 amino acids. Germline V CDR1 and CDR2: SNHLY, FYNNEI. In DNA form, the CDR3 reads TGTGCCAGGGGACAGGGAGATCCTGGGGCCAACGTCCTGACTTTC. Protein product: CARGQGDPGANVLTF.

For the CDR3, the DNA is TGTGCCAGCAGTGAAAGGAGGGAGATTGGCTACACCTTC. Translating gives CASSERREIGYTF. The gene calls are TRBV6-1 and TRBJ1-2; D gene uncertain. V lost 2 bases and J lost 7, with 11 bases in between. CDR1 and CDR2 (germline): MNHNS, SASEGT. The CDR3 has 13 residues.

In DNA, the CDR3 is TGTGCCAGCAGCGTAGCACTCGGAGGGGATGAAAAACTGTTTTTT. It specifies CASSVALGGDEKLFF. The genes are TRBV9 and TRBJ1-4; a possible D gene is TRBD1 (5 bases). Trimming shortened V by 0 bases and J by 6 bases, and 12 bases separated the two germline ends. From germline, CDR1 is SGDLS and CDR2 YYNGEE. CDR3 length equals 15 residues. The full variable domain, in which reference TRBV9 and TRBJ1-4 provide the parts outside the CDR3, is DSGVTQTPKHLITATGQRVTLRCSPRSGDLSVYWYQQSLDQGLQFLIQYYNGEERAKGNILERFSAQQFPDLHSELNLSSLELGDSALYFCASSVALGGDEKLFFGSGTQLSVL.

The chain couples TRBV6-2 or TRBV6-3 to TRBJ1-2; D perhaps matches TRBD1 (5 bases). Germline V CDR1 and CDR2: MNHEY, SVGEGT. The V end lost 4 bases, the J end lost 3 bases, and 15 bases lay between the germline ends. CDR3 length equals 15 residues. CDR3 sequence: CASSSEGAGDYGYTF. Here the CDR3 DNA reads TGTGCCAGCAGTTCGGAAGGGGCAGGTGACTATGGCTACACCTTC.

CDR3 sequence (DNA): TGTGCCAGCAGTTACGGGCAGGGGGGTTTGTACTTC. It encodes CASSYGQGGLYF. The V call is TRBV6-5, the J call TRBJ2-7; D is perhaps TRBD1 (7 bases). This CDR3 contains 12 residues. CDR1 is MNHEY, CDR2 SVGAGI, per germline. V gave up 2 bases and J gave up 12 bases, with 14 bases separating them.

The V gene is TRBV4-3, the J gene TRBJ2-1; 8 nucleotides line up with TRBD2. The germline gives CDR1 LGHNA, CDR2 YSLEER. The V segment lost 0 bases and the J segment 9 bases; nucleotides outside the gene matches: 7. The CDR3 spans 15 residues. CDR3 coding DNA: TGCGCCAGCAGCCAAGAAACCGGGAGGGATCTTGAGCAGTTCTTC. Its translation: CASSQETGRDLEQFF.

The rearrangement joins TRBV7-7 to TRBJ2-1; D gene ambiguous. V was pared by 5 bases and J by 0 bases, with 11 bases between. There are 15 residues in the CDR3. From germline, CDR1 is SSHAT and CDR2 FNYEAQ (reference sequence). Here the CDR3 DNA reads TGTGCCAGCAGCCCCGCAGGTAGCTCCTACAATGAGCAGTTCTTC. The encoded protein is CASSPAGSSYNEQFF.

Only one count was recorded for this clone. The chain uses TRBV2 and TRBJ2-4, with D hard to call. Germline CDR1 reads SNHLY; CDR2 reads FYNNEI. The CDR3 sequence is 16 residues long. V dropped 3 bases and J dropped 2 bases, with 14 bases sitting between them. CDR3 sequence reads: CASSDHRVVSKNIQYF. The CDR3 DNA reads TGTGCCAGCAGTGATCATCGAGTAGTGTCCAAAAACATTCAGTACTTC. Full variable domain (missing parts from reference TRBV2 and TRBJ2-4): EPEVTQTPSHQVTQMGQEVILRCVPISNHLYFYWYRQILGQKVEFLVSFYNNEISEKSEIFDDQFSVERPDGSNFTLKIRSTKLEDSAMYFCASSDHRVVSKNIQYFGAGTRLSVL.

This chain uses TRBV6-5 with TRBJ1-3; 7 positions agree with TRBD1. Germline CDR1 and CDR2: MNHEY and SVGAGI. This CDR3 region has 14 residues. V gave up 10 bases and J gave up 4 bases; unmatched junction bases: 10. The CDR3 coding sequence is TGTGCCACGCGTAACAGGGGTGACGGAAACACCATATATTTT. It codes for CATRNRGDGNTIYF.

The chain carries TRBV4-3 and TRBJ2-7; D unresolved. In germline, CDR1 is LGHNA, CDR2 YSLEER. This CDR3 is built from 15 residues. Trimming removed 0 bases at V and 3 bases at J, with 12 bases between. CDR3 residues: CASSQDQAFVYEQYF. The CDR3 nucleotides are TGCGCCAGCAGCCAAGATCAAGCCTTCGTCTACGAGCAGTACTTC.

The genes are TRBV6-2 or TRBV6-3 and TRBJ2-2, with 9 positions matching TRBD2. This CDR3 contains 17 residues. The V segment lost 8 bases and the J segment 6 bases; nucleotides outside the gene matches: 16. The germline V gene encodes CDR1 MNHEY and CDR2 SVGEGT. The CDR3 bases are TGTGCCAGCCGTTTGGGGCGGAGGCTAGCGGGGCCCGGGGAGCTGTTTTTT. Protein: CASRLGRRLAGPGELFF.

This chain connects TRBV10-3 to TRBJ2-7; maybe TRBD1 (7 bases). Trimming removed 3 bases from V and 4 bases from J, with 16 bases in between. The CDR3 loop spans 15 amino acids. Germline values: CDR1 ENHRY, CDR2 SYGVKD. The CDR3 coding sequence is TGTGCCATCAGTGACGCCCTACAGGGGACTTACGAGCAGTACTTC. This encodes CAISDALQGTYEQYF.

The J gene is TRBJ2-1, the V gene TRBV6-1; the match to TRBD1 covers 7 bases. CDR3 length: 13 residues. The ends lost 5 bases at V and 9 bases at J; junction bases unmatched: 7. Per the germline V gene, CDR1 is MNHNS and CDR2 is SASEGT. The DNA for the CDR3 is TGTGCCAGCAGTTTAGGCACAGGGGTTGAGCAGTTCTTC. This sequence encodes CASSLGTGVEQFF.

The chain employs TRBV27 and TRBJ2-7; maybe TRBD1 (7 bases). Per germline, CDR1 MNHEY and CDR2 SMNVEV (reference sequence). Trimming took off 6 bases at V and 2 bases at J, with 20 bases between the two ends. This CDR3 contains 16 residues. This CDR3 is CASSLNSQGGTYEQYF. CDR3 in DNA: TGTGCCAGCAGCCTGAATAGCCAGGGGGGCACCTACGAGCAGTACTTC.

The chain uses TRBV19 and TRBJ1-5; D possibly corresponds to TRBD1 (5 bases). The length of the CDR3 is 16 residues. CDR1 LNHDA and CDR2 SQIVND come from the germline V gene (reference sequence). Trimming took off 4 bases at V and 4 bases at J, with 17 bases between the two ends. DNA of the CDR3: TGTGCCAGTAGTAATTTTCAGGGTGTCGGGAATCAGCCCCAGCATTTT. Translated: CASSNFQGVGNQPQHF.

This chain joins TRBV28 and TRBJ1-2; D might be TRBD1 (6 bases). This CDR3 region has 13 residues. The germline gives CDR1 MDHEN, CDR2 SYDVKM. V was pared by 6 bases and J by 2 bases, with 10 bases between. CDR3 loop: CASRLGGNYGYTF. CDR3 nucleotides: TGTGCCAGCAGGTTAGGGGGGAACTATGGCTACACCTTC.

This clone appeared a few times. The chain carries TRBV11-3 and TRBJ2-7, with a weak D call TRBD1 (6 bases). CDR3 length: 14 amino acids. Trimming removed 5 bases at V and 0 bases at J, with 11 bases between. Germline lookup yields CDR1 SGHNT and CDR2 YENEEA. The DNA of the CDR3 is TGTGCCAGCAGCCTACAGGGTCCCTCCTACGAGCAGTACTTC. Translating gives CASSLQGPSYEQYF.

This chain connects TRBV5-6 to TRBJ1-5, with 7 bases matching TRBD1. The CDR3 consists of 16 residues. Germline assignment: CDR1 SGHDT and CDR2 YYEEEE. Trimming removed 4 bases from V and 7 bases from J; junction bases left unmatched: 14. The CDR3 nucleotides read TGTGCCAGCAGCGGGAGAGGAGGGGGCTTGGGCCAGCCCCAGCATTTT. Residues: CASSGRGGGLGQPQHF. Using reference TRBV5-6 and TRBJ1-5 for the parts outside the CDR3, the full variable domain is DAGVTQSPTHLIKTRGQQVTLRCSPKSGHDTVSWYQQALGQGPQFIFQYYEEEERQRGNFPDRFSGHQFPNYSSELNVNALLLGDSALYLCASSGRGGGLGQPQHFGDGTRLSIL.

The J gene is TRBJ2-2, the V gene TRBV9; 11 bases are shared with TRBD2. Germline V gene sequence: CDR1 SGDLS, CDR2 YYNGEE. V was clipped by 0 bases and J by 5 bases; unmatched bases: 0. This CDR3 contains 15 residues. The CDR3 DNA follows: TGTGCCAGCAGCGTAGTAGCGGGAGGGACCGGGGAGCTGTTTTTT. Translation gives CASSVVAGGTGELFF.

The J gene is TRBJ2-5, the V gene TRBV5-1; TRBD1 matches 9 bases. CDR3 length: 15 amino acids. The ends lost 0 bases at V and 5 bases at J; junction bases unmatched: 5. From germline, CDR1 is SGHRS and CDR2 YFSETQ. CDR3 nucleotides: TGCGCCAGCAGCTTGGCACTAGGACAGGGGGAGACCCAGTACTTC. Translating it yields CASSLALGQGETQYF.